The 5 T cell receptor beta chains presented below share a single source sample, sequenced in a study of PD-L1 blockade in urothelial cancer. Assay: immunoSEQ multiplex PCR; the TCRdb copy retains only in-frame clones and omits some. The sample yields tens of thousands of clones, around 89% seen once. As to time point: pretreatment peripheral blood. Material: PBMCs, obtained around atezolizumab (anti-PD-L1) treatment. The receptors shown here come from a man in his sixties with urothelial cancer.

This clone was counted once. The chain uses TRBV9 and TRBJ2-1, with TRBD2 matching 9 bases. V dropped 5 bases and J dropped 4; count of bases not matched to a gene: 10. CDR1 is SGDLS, CDR2 YYNGEE, per germline. The CDR3 loop spans 16 amino acids. CDR3 protein: CASSQLSGGLYNEQFF. For the CDR3, the DNA is TGTGCCAGCAGTCAACTTAGCGGGGGCCTATACAATGAGCAGTTCTTC.

As DNA, the CDR3 is TGTGCCAGCAGCTTGGGGGGGACCCAAGAGACCCAGTACTTC. This encodes CASSLGGTQETQYF. J is TRBJ2-5 and V is TRBV7-2; TRBD2 aligns across 7 bases. This CDR3 has 14 amino acids. Germline V gene data show CDR1 as SGHTA and CDR2 as FQGNSA. V lost 3 bases and J lost 1; bases outside the gene matches: 2.

The rearrangement links TRBV2 to TRBJ1-2; D might be TRBD1 (5 bases). The germline gives CDR1 SNHLY, CDR2 FYNNEI. V lost 2 bases and J 4 bases, leaving 20 bases between the germline ends. This CDR3 region has 17 residues. This CDR3 reads CASSEYFGASGFYGYTF. CDR3 DNA: TGTGCCAGCAGTGAATATTTTGGGGCGTCAGGATTCTATGGCTACACCTTC.

This chain links TRBV20-1 with TRBJ2-5, with D hard to call. In germline, CDR1 is DFQATT, CDR2 SNEGSKA (reference sequence). V lost 6 bases, J lost 5 bases, and 10 bases lay in between. The CDR3 has 11 residues. CDR3 DNA: TGCAGTGCAGGAGAGTTCGAGACCCAGTACTTC. Encoded protein: CSAGEFETQYF.

This chain connects TRBV19 to TRBJ1-6; D is undetermined. This CDR3 has 16 residues. V was pared by 8 bases and J by 0 bases, with 14 bases between. Germline-derived CDR1 and CDR2 are LNHDA and SQIVND (reference sequence). The CDR3 DNA reads TGTGCCAGTTTATTAACGGCAGGCTCCTATAATTCACCCCTCCACTTT. This codes for CASLLTAGSYNSPLHF.